This TCR beta chain was sequenced for a study of blood T cells in healthy people across ages. The authors ran a second PCR of roughly 6 to 11 cycles using a sample-barcoded 5' primer and a J-beta primer mix. TCRdb recomputed calls from the 5' RACE reads with MiXCR, one row per CDR3 protein. The top ten clones hold approximately 0.75% of a sample with fewer than 1,200,000 distinct CDR3 sequences, almost 25% of them seen once. The trim removed 2 bases at V and 4 bases at J, leaving 10 bases unmatched. CDR1 and CDR2 from the germline V gene are MNHNS and SASEGT. The CDR3 length is 16 residues. Separately, the same data were catalogued under a study of T cells of mothers and their children.

The receptor was isolated from a girl aged 2 to 9 in good health. The rearrangement joins TRBV6-1 to TRBJ2-7; 8 positions agree with TRBD1. Sequencing input: blood. CDR3 in DNA: TGTGCCAGCAGTGAATACGCCGGGACAGGCGGATACGAGCAGTACTTC. Its translation: CASSEYAGTGGYEQYF.